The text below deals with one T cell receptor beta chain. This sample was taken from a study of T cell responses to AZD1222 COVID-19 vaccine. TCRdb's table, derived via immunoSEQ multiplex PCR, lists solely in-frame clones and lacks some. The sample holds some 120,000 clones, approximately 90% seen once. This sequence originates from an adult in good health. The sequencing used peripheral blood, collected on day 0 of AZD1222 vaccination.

CDR3 residues: CASSVNRQETQYF. The DNA of the CDR3 is TGTGCCAGCAGCGTGAACCGGCAAGAGACCCAGTACTTC. The genes are TRBV11-2 and TRBJ2-5; D not certain. The CDR3 runs to 13 residues. Germline V gives CDR1 SGHAT, CDR2 FQNNGV. The V end was cut by 5 bases, the J end by 2 bases, with 9 bases between.